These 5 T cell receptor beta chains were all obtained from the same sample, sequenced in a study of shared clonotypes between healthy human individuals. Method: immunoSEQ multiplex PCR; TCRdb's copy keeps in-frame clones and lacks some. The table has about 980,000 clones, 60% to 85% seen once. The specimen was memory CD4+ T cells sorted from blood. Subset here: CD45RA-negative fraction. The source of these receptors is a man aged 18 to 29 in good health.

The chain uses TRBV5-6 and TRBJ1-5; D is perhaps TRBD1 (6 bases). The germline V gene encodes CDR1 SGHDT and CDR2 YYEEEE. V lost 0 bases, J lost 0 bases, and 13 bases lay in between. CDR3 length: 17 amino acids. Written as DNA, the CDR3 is TGTGCCAGCAGCTTGGGCGACAGGCGACCTAGCAATCAGCCCCAGCATTTT. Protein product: CASSLGDRRPSNQPQHF.

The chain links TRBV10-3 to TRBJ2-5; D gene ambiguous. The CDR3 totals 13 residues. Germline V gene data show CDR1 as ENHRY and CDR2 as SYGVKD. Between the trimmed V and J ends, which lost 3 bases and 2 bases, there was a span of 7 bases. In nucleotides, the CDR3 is TGTGCCATCAGTGACAGGCAACAAGAGACCCAGTACTTC. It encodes CAISDRQQETQYF.

The CDR3 DNA sequence: TGTGCCAGCAGCTTAGACGCTGGGAAGCCCCAGCATTTT. This translates into CASSLDAGKPQHF. The rearrangement links TRBV7-2 to TRBJ1-5, with D unclear. The CDR3 spans 13 residues. With 1 base removed from V and 8 bases from J, the gap between germline ends came to 9 bases. CDR1 is SGHTA and CDR2 is FQGNSA in the germline V gene.

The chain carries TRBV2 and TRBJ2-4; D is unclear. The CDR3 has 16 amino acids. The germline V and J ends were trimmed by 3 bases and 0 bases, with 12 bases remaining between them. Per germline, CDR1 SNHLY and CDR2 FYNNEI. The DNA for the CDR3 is TGTGCCAGCAGTGAGTCGACTGGTATAGCCAAAAACATTCAGTACTTC. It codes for CASSESTGIAKNIQYF.

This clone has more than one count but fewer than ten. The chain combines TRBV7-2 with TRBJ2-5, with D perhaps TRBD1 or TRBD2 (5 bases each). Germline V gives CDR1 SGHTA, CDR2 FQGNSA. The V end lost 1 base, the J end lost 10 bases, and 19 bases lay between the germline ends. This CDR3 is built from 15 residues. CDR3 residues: CASSLGPQGAGDQYF. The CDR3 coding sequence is TGTGCCAGCAGCTTAGGTCCGCAGGGCGCCGGGGACCAGTACTTC. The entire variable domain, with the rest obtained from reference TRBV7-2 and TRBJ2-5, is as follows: GAGVSQSPSNKVTEKGKDVELRCDPISGHTALYWYRQSLGQGLEFLIYFQGNSAPDKSGLPSDRFSAERTGGSVSTLTIQRTQQEDSAVYLCASSLGPQGAGDQYFGPGTRLLVL.